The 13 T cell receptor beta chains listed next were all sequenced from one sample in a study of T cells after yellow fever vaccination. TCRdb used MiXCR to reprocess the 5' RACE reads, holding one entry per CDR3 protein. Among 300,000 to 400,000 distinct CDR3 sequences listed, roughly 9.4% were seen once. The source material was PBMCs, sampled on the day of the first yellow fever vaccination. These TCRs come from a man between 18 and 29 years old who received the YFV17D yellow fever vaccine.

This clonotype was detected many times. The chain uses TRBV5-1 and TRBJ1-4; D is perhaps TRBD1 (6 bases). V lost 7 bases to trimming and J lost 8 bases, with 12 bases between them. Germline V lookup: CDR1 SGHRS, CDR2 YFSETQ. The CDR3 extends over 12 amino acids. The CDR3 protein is CASAADREKLFF. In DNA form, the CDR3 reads TGCGCCAGCGCCGCCGACAGGGAAAAACTGTTTTTT.

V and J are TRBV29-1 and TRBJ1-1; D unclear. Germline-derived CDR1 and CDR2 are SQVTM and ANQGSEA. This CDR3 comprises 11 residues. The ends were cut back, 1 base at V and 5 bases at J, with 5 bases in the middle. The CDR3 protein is CSVEGETEAFF. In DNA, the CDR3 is TGCAGCGTTGAAGGGGAGACTGAAGCTTTCTTT.

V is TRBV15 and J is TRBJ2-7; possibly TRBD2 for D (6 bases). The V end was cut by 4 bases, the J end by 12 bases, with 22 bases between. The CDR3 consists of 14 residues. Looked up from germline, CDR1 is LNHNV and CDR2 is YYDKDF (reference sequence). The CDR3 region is CATSKDLPSGVLYF. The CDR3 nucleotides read TGTGCCACCAGCAAAGACCTTCCGTCGGGGGTGCTGTACTTC.

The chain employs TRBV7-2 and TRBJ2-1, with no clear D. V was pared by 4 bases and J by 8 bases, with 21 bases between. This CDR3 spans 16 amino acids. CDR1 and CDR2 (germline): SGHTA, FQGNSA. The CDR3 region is CASSSSARRVFHEQFF. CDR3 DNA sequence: TGTGCCAGCAGCTCCTCCGCGCGACGGGTTTTCCATGAGCAGTTCTTC.

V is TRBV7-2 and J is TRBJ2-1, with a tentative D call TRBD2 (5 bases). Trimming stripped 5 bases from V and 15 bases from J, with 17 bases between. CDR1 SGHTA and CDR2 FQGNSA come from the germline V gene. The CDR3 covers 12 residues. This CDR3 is CASSPLWGAGFF. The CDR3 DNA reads TGTGCCAGCAGCCCACTATGGGGTGCGGGGTTCTTC.

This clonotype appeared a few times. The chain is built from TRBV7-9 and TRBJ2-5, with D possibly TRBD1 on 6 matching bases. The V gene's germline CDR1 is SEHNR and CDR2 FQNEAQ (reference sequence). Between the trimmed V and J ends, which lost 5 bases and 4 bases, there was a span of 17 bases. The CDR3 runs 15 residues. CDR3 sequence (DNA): TGTGCCAGCAGCCGCTGGGACATGGGGAGAGAGACCCAGTACTTC. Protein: CASSRWDMGRETQYF. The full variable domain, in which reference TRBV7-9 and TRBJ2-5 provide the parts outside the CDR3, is DTGVSQNPRHKITKRGQNVTFRCDPISEHNRLYWYRQTLGQGPEFLTYFQNEAQLEKSRLLSDRFSAERPKGSFSTLEIQRTEQGDSAMYLCASSRWDMGRETQYFGPGTRLLVL.

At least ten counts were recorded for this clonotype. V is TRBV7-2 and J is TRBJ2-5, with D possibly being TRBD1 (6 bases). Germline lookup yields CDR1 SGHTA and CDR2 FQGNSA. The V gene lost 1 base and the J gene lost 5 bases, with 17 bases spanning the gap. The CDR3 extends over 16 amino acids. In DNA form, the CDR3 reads TGTGCCAGCAGCTTAGGTGGGACATCGAGGAGGGAGACCCAGTACTTC. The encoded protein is CASSLGGTSRRETQYF.

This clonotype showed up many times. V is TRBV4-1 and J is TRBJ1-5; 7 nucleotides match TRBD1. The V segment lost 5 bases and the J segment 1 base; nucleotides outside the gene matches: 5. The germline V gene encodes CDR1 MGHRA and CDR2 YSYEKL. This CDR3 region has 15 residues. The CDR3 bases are TGCGCCAGCAGCGGGCGACAGGGAAGCAATCAGCCCCAGCATTTT. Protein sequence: CASSGRQGSNQPQHF.

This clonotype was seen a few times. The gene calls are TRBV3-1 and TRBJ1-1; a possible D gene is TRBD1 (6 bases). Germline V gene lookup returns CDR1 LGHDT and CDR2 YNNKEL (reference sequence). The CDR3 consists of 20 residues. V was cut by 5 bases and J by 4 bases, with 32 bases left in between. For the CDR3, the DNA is TGTGCCAGCAGCTTACCTCCGGGACACGAGTCCCCGAAGCCGGGCACTGAAGCTTTCTTT. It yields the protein CASSLPPGHESPKPGTEAFF.

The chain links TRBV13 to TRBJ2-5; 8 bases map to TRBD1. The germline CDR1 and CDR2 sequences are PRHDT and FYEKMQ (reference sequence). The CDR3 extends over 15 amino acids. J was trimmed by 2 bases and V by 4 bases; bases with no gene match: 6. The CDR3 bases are TGTGCCAGCAGCTCACCCCGGACAGGGCAAGAGACCCAGTACTTC. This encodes CASSSPRTGQETQYF.

CDR3 nucleotide sequence: TGTGCCAGCACCCCTTCGGGGGAGGGGACCTACGAGCAGTACTTC. Its protein product is CASTPSGEGTYEQYF. The rearrangement uses TRBV6-1 and TRBJ2-7; TRBD2 aligns across 7 bases. V was pared by 7 bases and J by 2 bases, with 11 bases of the junction left unmatched. The CDR3 spans 15 residues. Germline V gene data show CDR1 as MNHNS and CDR2 as SASEGT.

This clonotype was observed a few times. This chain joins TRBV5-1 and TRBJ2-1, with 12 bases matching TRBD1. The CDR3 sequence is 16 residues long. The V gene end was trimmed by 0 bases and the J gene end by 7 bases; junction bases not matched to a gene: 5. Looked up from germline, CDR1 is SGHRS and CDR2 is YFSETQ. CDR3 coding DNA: TGCGCCAGCAGCTTGGACCCGGGACAGGGGGCTAATGAGCAGTTCTTC. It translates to CASSLDPGQGANEQFF.

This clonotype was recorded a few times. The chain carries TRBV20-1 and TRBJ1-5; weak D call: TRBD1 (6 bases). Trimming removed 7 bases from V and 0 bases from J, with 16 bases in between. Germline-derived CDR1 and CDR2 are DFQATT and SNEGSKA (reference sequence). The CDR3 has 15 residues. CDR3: CSVTGGAYSNQPQHF. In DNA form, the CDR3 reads TGCAGTGTTACCGGGGGGGCTTATAGCAATCAGCCCCAGCATTTT.